This T cell receptor beta chain derives from a study of shared clonotypes between healthy human individuals. The V gene's germline CDR1 is SEHNR and CDR2 FQNEAQ (reference sequence). V was clipped by 4 bases and J by 8 bases, with 14 bases between them. The CDR3 contains 13 residues. Generated by immunoSEQ multiplex PCR, the TCRdb table keeps only in-frame clones and is missing some. The sample consists of some 2,500,000 clones, approximately 94% of them appearing once. The specimen sequenced was naive CD4+ T cells from PBMCs. Subset of the sample: CD45RA+ positively selected. The receptor was isolated from a man aged 18 to 30 in good health. Some clones in this sample may be carry-over from other donors' samples. The chain recombines TRBV7-9 with TRBJ1-2; the D gene is possibly TRBD1 (5 bases). CDR3 amino acids: CASSSPGLKGYTF. DNA for the CDR3: TGTGCCAGCAGCTCCCCAGGGTTGAAGGGCTACACCTTC.